The 22 T cell receptor beta chains in this list originate from one sample, sequenced in a study of T cell clones after liver transplantation. Sequencing was performed with immunoSEQ multiplex PCR; in TCRdb, only in-frame clones are kept and a portion is missing. The table has 75,000 to 95,000 clones, 84% seen once. The specimen comprised CD4+ T cells from blood, sampled roughly 48 months after liver transplant. The source of these receptors is a human patient who received a liver transplant. The graft donor may have given rise to some T cells.

This rearrangement joins TRBV9 to TRBJ1-1; TRBD1 might be the D (5 bases). V was shortened by 0 bases and J by 11 bases, with 8 bases between the two germline ends. The germline gives CDR1 SGDLS, CDR2 YYNGEE. There are 11 residues in the CDR3. For the CDR3, the DNA is TGTGCCAGCAGCGTAGGAAAGGGGGCTTTCTTT. Its translation is CASSVGKGAFF.

This chain connects TRBV5-1 to TRBJ2-2, with unresolved D. Between the trimmed V and J ends, which lost 4 bases and 2 bases, there was a span of 9 bases. From germline, CDR1 is SGHRS and CDR2 YFSETQ. The CDR3 totals 14 residues. CDR3: CASSGGPNTGELFF. In DNA form, the CDR3 reads TGCGCCAGCAGCGGTGGGCCCAACACCGGGGAGCTGTTTTTT. Full variable domain (outside the CDR3, taken from reference TRBV5-1 and TRBJ2-2): KAGVTQTPRYLIKTRGQQVTLSCSPISGHRSVSWYQQTPGQGLQFLFEYFSETQRNKGNFPGRFSGRQFSNSRSEMNVSTLELGDSALYLCASSGGPNTGELFFGEGSRLTVL.

This rearrangement joins TRBV18 to TRBJ2-7; D perhaps matches TRBD2 (6 bases). V was clipped by 3 bases and J by 5 bases, with 23 bases between them. The CDR3 totals 17 residues. Looked up from germline, CDR1 is KGHSH and CDR2 is LQKENI. DNA for the CDR3: TGTGCCAGCTCACCTAAAACGCAGTCGGGGGAGCGCCACGAGCAGTACTTC. Its protein is CASSPKTQSGERHEQYF. Filled out from reference TRBV18 and TRBJ2-7, the complete variable domain reads NAGVMQNPRHLVRRRGQEARLRCSPMKGHSHVYWYRQLPEEGLKFMVYLQKENIIDESGMPKERFSAEFPKEGPSILRIQQVVRGDSAAYFCASSPKTQSGERHEQYFGPGTRLTVT.

This clone was detected only a few times. The chain employs TRBV7-9 and TRBJ1-6, with D hard to call. Germline loops: CDR1 SEHNR, CDR2 FQNEAQ (reference sequence). There are 11 residues in the CDR3. Trimming cost V 5 bases and J 13 bases, with 9 bases left between them. Written as DNA, the CDR3 is TGTGCCAGCAGCATCGGAATCCCCCTCCACTTT. Translated, it gives CASSIGIPLHF.

The chain carries TRBV4-3 and TRBJ2-1, with 16 bases identical to TRBD2. This CDR3 has 19 amino acids. Germline assignment: CDR1 LGHNA and CDR2 YSLEER. V shed 1 base, J shed 13 bases, and the junction held 16 bases outside the gene matches. The CDR3 protein is CASSQVPGLAGGPPRDQFF. DNA of the CDR3: TGCGCCAGCAGCCAAGTCCCGGGACTAGCGGGAGGGCCACCTCGGGACCAGTTCTTC.

The V and J genes are TRBV27 and TRBJ2-1; 7 nucleotides match TRBD2. Germline lookup yields CDR1 MNHEY and CDR2 SMNVEV (reference sequence). Trimming took 2 bases from V and 1 from J; bases not matched to a gene: 5. The CDR3 totals 16 residues. This CDR3 is CASSLRASGSYNEQFF. The DNA for the CDR3 is TGTGCCAGCAGTTTAAGAGCTAGCGGATCCTACAATGAGCAGTTCTTC.

This rearrangement joins TRBV6-1 to TRBJ2-1; TRBD2 aligns across 9 bases. In germline, CDR1 is MNHNS, CDR2 SASEGT. J was trimmed by 0 bases and V by 4 bases; bases with no gene match: 10. The CDR3 totals 18 residues. The CDR3 loop reads CASSVLAGRQSSYNEQFF. For the CDR3, the DNA is TGTGCCAGCAGTGTCCTAGCGGGACGACAAAGCTCCTACAATGAGCAGTTCTTC.

The V call is TRBV19, the J call TRBJ1-1, with D maybe TRBD1 (5 bases). Germline CDR1 and CDR2: LNHDA and SQIVND (reference sequence). V was pared by 10 bases and J by 7 bases, with 16 bases between. This CDR3 is 12 amino acids long. The CDR3 sequence is CATKNPQGEAFF. In DNA, the CDR3 is TGTGCCACCAAGAACCCCCAGGGTGAAGCTTTCTTT.

The chain uses TRBV30 and TRBJ1-2; unclear D gene. The CDR3 extends over 13 amino acids. Trimming shortened V by 2 bases and J by 0 bases, and 7 bases separated the two germline ends. CDR1 and CDR2 (germline): GTSNPN, SVGIG (reference sequence). The CDR3 reads CAWSPLANYGYTF. CDR3 nucleotides: TGTGCCTGGAGTCCGCTCGCTAACTATGGCTACACCTTC.

This chain connects TRBV7-2 to TRBJ1-1; D call uncertain. CDR1 and CDR2 (germline): SGHTA, FQGNSA. The CDR3 spans 15 residues. The V and J ends lost 1 base and 1 base respectively, with 10 bases between them. The CDR3 region has the DNA TGTGCCAGCAGCTTAGAGGCGAGCCCGAACACTGAAGCTTTCTTT. Amino acids: CASSLEASPNTEAFF.

The chain recombines TRBV19 with TRBJ2-3; unclear D gene. This CDR3 contains 14 residues. The germline V gene encodes CDR1 LNHDA and CDR2 SQIVND (reference sequence). Trimming took off 3 bases at V and 2 bases at J, with 9 bases between the two ends. The DNA for the CDR3 is TGTGCCAGTAGTATGCCAGCCTACACAGATACGCAGTATTTT. Encoded protein: CASSMPAYTDTQYF.

The rearrangement uses TRBV5-4 and TRBJ2-4, with 9 nucleotides matching TRBD1. The CDR3 is 16 amino acids. Losses at the gene ends were 0 bases for V and 7 bases for J; bases not matched to a gene: 8. Germline V gene lookup returns CDR1 SGHNT and CDR2 YYREEE (reference sequence). CDR3 in amino acids: CASSLATGGIWNIQYF. In nucleotides, the CDR3 is TGTGCCAGCAGCTTGGCTACAGGGGGCATATGGAACATTCAGTACTTC.

The genes are TRBV29-1 and TRBJ2-3, with D possibly being TRBD1 (6 bases). This CDR3 comprises 12 residues. Trimming cost V 6 bases and J 6 bases, with 13 bases left between them. Germline assignment: CDR1 SQVTM and CDR2 ANQGSEA. The DNA of the CDR3 is TGCAGCGTCGTGTATCAGGGGGATACGCAGTATTTT. It yields the protein CSVVYQGDTQYF.

J is TRBJ2-1 and V is TRBV11-1; 10 positions match TRBD2. V was pared by 5 bases and J by 1 base, with 2 bases of the junction left unmatched. The CDR3 has 15 residues. Per the germline V gene, CDR1 is SGHAT and CDR2 is FQDESV (reference sequence). CDR3 nucleotides: TGTGCCAGCAGCGATAGCGGGGGGTCCTACAATGAGCAGTTCTTC. Amino acids: CASSDSGGSYNEQFF. Full variable domain (remainder filled in from reference TRBV11-1 and TRBJ2-1): EAEVAQSPRYKITEKSQAVAFWCDPISGHATLYWYRQILGQGPELLVQFQDESVVDDSQLPKDRFSAERLKGVDSTLKIQPAELGDSAMYLCASSDSGGSYNEQFFGPGTRLTVL.

Written as DNA, the CDR3 is TGTGCCAGCAGTGAACGCAGAGCAACTAATGAAAAACTGTTTTTT. This gives the protein CASSERRATNEKLFF. V gene TRBV6-1 combines with J gene TRBJ1-4; D is ambiguous. Germline loops: CDR1 MNHNS, CDR2 SASEGT. Deletions cut 2 bases from V and 0 bases from J, with 7 bases between. The CDR3 spans 15 residues.

This clone was seen a handful of times. The chain has TRBV2 and TRBJ1-1; D remains unclear. The V gene lost 6 bases and the J gene lost 1 base, with 9 bases spanning the gap. The CDR3 runs 13 residues. Germline CDR1 is SNHLY and CDR2 is FYNNEI. The DNA of the CDR3 is TGTGCCAGCAGCCTGGACGGGAACACTGAAGCTTTCTTT. It is translated as CASSLDGNTEAFF.

The V gene is TRBV7-9, the J gene TRBJ2-7, with D possibly called TRBD1 or TRBD2 (5 bases each). V was clipped by 1 base and J by 0 bases, with 13 bases between them. CDR3 length: 16 amino acids. The germline gives CDR1 SEHNR, CDR2 FQNEAQ (reference sequence). The CDR3 reads CASSLEGDGRSYEQYF. The CDR3 coding sequence is TGTGCCAGCAGCTTAGAAGGGGACGGCCGCTCCTACGAGCAGTACTTC. The complete variable domain, with remaining parts taken from reference TRBV7-9 and TRBJ2-7, reads DTGVSQNPRHKITKRGQNVTFRCDPISEHNRLYWYRQTLGQGPEFLTYFQNEAQLEKSRLLSDRFSAERPKGSFSTLEIQRTEQGDSAMYLCASSLEGDGRSYEQYFGPGTRLTVT.

CDR3 amino acids: CASSSDAGNEKLFF. As DNA, the CDR3 is TGTGCCAGCAGCTCGGACGCGGGAAATGAAAAACTGTTTTTT. The chain links TRBV7-2 to TRBJ1-4; D gene unclear. Germline CDR1 and CDR2: SGHTA and FQGNSA. The CDR3 is made up of 14 amino acids. V lost 4 bases to trimming and J lost 5 bases, with 11 bases between them. The variable domain in full, with the rest retrieved from reference TRBV7-2 and TRBJ1-4, is GAGVSQSPSNKVTEKGKDVELRCDPISGHTALYWYRQSLGQGLEFLIYFQGNSAPDKSGLPSDRFSAERTGGSVSTLTIQRTQQEDSAVYLCASSSDAGNEKLFFGSGTQLSVL.

The chain has TRBV4-1 and TRBJ2-2, with a weak D call TRBD1 (7 bases). The CDR3 is 17 residues long. Per germline, CDR1 MGHRA and CDR2 YSYEKL. The V end lost 1 base, the J end lost 7 bases, and 19 bases lay between the germline ends. CDR3 residues: CASSQASLGGGGGELFF. Here the CDR3 DNA reads TGCGCCAGCAGCCAAGCAAGTTTAGGAGGGGGCGGCGGGGAGCTGTTTTTT.

The chain carries TRBV7-6 and TRBJ1-1, with D hard to call. Germline-derived CDR1 and CDR2 are SGHVS and FNYEAQ. V shed 1 base and J shed 0 bases, with 6 bases lying between them. This CDR3 region has 14 residues. The CDR3 region has the DNA TGTGCCAGCAGCTTAGTGGGCCTGAACACTGAAGCTTTCTTT. The encoded protein is CASSLVGLNTEAFF.

This chain uses TRBV4-3 with TRBJ1-1; D unresolved. Germline V CDR1 and CDR2: LGHNA, YSLEER. Trimming removed 1 base at V and 4 bases at J, with 13 bases between. The CDR3 is 15 residues long. CDR3 sequence reads: CASSQVTQVGTEAFF. The CDR3 DNA reads TGCGCCAGCAGCCAAGTGACCCAGGTTGGCACTGAAGCTTTCTTT.

The chain links TRBV5-1 to TRBJ2-5; 10 positions agree with TRBD1. This CDR3 is 15 amino acids long. Germline CDR1 reads SGHRS; CDR2 reads YFSETQ. Trimming cost V 3 bases and J 2 bases; bases outside gene matches: 4. In nucleotides, the CDR3 is TGCGCCAGCAGCTACATGGACAGGGGGCAAGAGACCCAGTACTTC. Protein: CASSYMDRGQETQYF.